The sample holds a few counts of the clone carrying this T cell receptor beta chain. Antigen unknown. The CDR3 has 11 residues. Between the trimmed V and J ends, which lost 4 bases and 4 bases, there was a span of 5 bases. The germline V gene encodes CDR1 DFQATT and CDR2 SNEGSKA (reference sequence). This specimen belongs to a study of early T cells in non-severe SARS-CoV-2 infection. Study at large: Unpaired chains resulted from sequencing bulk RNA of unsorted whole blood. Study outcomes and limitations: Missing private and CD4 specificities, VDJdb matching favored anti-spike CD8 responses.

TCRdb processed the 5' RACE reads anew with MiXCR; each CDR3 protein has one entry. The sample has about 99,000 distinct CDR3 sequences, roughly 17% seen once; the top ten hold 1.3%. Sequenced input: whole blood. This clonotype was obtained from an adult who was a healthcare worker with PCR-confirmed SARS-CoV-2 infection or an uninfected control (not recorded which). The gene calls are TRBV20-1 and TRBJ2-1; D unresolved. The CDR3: CSANPYNEQFF. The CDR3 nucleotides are TGCAGTGCTAACCCTTACAATGAGCAGTTCTTC.